The 32 T cell receptor beta chains below come from one sample, sequenced in a study of neurological immune-mediated disorders. TCRdb fed the 5' RACE reads into MiXCR, producing one record per CDR3 protein. The sample lists roughly 18,000 distinct CDR3 sequences, around a quarter occurring once. Sequencing was carried out using PBMCs. The origin of the receptors is a man over 45 with HTLV-1-associated myelopathy (HAM/TSP).

This clonotype was observed a few times. The chain joins TRBV6-6 to TRBJ1-1; 10 bases fit TRBD1. The CDR3 length is 15 residues. Trimming at V came to 7 bases and at J to 6 bases, leaving 11 bases not matched to a gene. Germline lookup yields CDR1 MNHNY and CDR2 SVGAGI (reference sequence). The CDR3 protein is CASNPRTGGISEAFF. Written as DNA, the CDR3 is TGTGCCAGCAACCCGAGGACAGGGGGTATTTCTGAAGCTTTCTTT.

This clonotype was found many times. This sequence joins TRBV7-2 and TRBJ1-6; 10 nucleotides agree with TRBD1. Germline CDR1 and CDR2: SGHTA and FQGNSA. The CDR3 covers 14 residues. Unmatched junction bases numbered 3, after V lost 5 bases and J lost 8 bases. The CDR3 sequence is CASSRDRGYSPLHF. As DNA, the CDR3 is TGTGCCAGCAGCCGGGACAGGGGCTATTCACCCCTCCACTTT.

The chain couples TRBV6-6 to TRBJ2-6; no definite D call. Germline V gene lookup returns CDR1 MNHNY and CDR2 SVGAGI (reference sequence). This CDR3 contains 12 residues. Trimming shortened V by 4 bases and J by 11 bases, and 9 bases separated the two germline ends. CDR3 DNA sequence: TGTGCCAGCAGTTCTGGGTCTCACGTCCTGACTTTC. Protein: CASSSGSHVLTF.

The rearrangement joins TRBV20-1 to TRBJ1-4; 7 bases map to TRBD1. In germline, CDR1 is DFQATT, CDR2 SNEGSKA (reference sequence). The CDR3 totals 16 residues. Losses at the gene ends were 5 bases for V and 1 base for J; bases not matched to a gene: 10. In nucleotides, the CDR3 is TGCAGTGCTGGAGGAGGAGACAGGGTAACTAATGAAAAACTGTTTTTT. Translating it yields CSAGGGDRVTNEKLFF.

The chain links TRBV27 to TRBJ1-2, with D possibly TRBD1 on 6 matching bases. CDR3 length: 13 amino acids. V was trimmed by 2 bases and J by 6 bases, leaving 10 bases between them. Germline CDR1 MNHEY, CDR2 SMNVEV (reference sequence). CDR3 region: CASSLREGDGYTF. The CDR3 DNA follows: TGTGCCAGCAGTTTAAGGGAGGGGGATGGCTACACCTTC.

The chain is built from TRBV5-1 and TRBJ2-7; D might be TRBD1 (5 bases). CDR3 length: 14 amino acids. The germline V and J ends were trimmed by 9 bases and 3 bases, with 19 bases remaining between them. The germline V gene has CDR1 SGHRS and CDR2 YFSETQ. CDR3 residues: CATSRSGQGYEQYF. The CDR3 region has the DNA TGCGCCACCTCCCGGTCCGGGCAGGGCTACGAGCAGTACTTC.

A few counts support this clonotype. CDR3 sequence: CAISESTSGETQYF. Written as DNA, the CDR3 is TGTGCCATCAGTGAGTCGACTAGCGGAGAGACCCAGTACTTC. V usage is TRBV10-3 and J usage is TRBJ2-5; 9 nucleotides agree with TRBD2. V lost 0 bases, J lost 4 bases, and 0 bases stayed unmatched. Germline CDR1 ENHRY, CDR2 SYGVKD. The CDR3 has 14 residues.

The V and J genes are TRBV20-1 and TRBJ2-3; 8 bases are shared with TRBD1. The germline CDR1 and CDR2 sequences are DFQATT and SNEGSKA (reference sequence). This CDR3 contains 14 residues. V trimming: 6 bases; J trimming: 2 bases; junction bases outside the gene matches: 7. The CDR3 DNA reads as TGCAGTGCATCGACGGGACAGGCCACAGATACGCAGTATTTT. It codes for CSASTGQATDTQYF.

This clonotype is medium-sized. The V gene is TRBV7-9, the J gene TRBJ2-2; 10 positions match TRBD1. The CDR3 consists of 15 residues. Germline lookup yields CDR1 SEHNR and CDR2 FQNEAQ (reference sequence). Germline trimming cut 5 bases from V and 5 bases from J; bases unmatched to any gene: 5. Written as DNA, the CDR3 is TGTGCCAGCAGCCGGGACAGGGGATCTACCGGGGAGCTGTTTTTT. Translating gives CASSRDRGSTGELFF.

This clonotype has just a few counts. The J gene is TRBJ2-1, the V gene TRBV18; 7 bases are a match to TRBD1. Per the germline V gene, CDR1 is KGHSH and CDR2 is LQKENI. J gave up 5 bases and V 8 bases, and 12 bases lay outside the gene matches. This CDR3 has 15 amino acids. As DNA, the CDR3 is TGTGCCAGCAATCTGGGATCGGGACAGAACAATGAGCAGTTCTTC. Encoded protein: CASNLGSGQNNEQFF. The whole variable domain, remainder taken from reference TRBV18 and TRBJ2-1, is NAGVMQNPRHLVRRRGQEARLRCSPMKGHSHVYWYRQLPEEGLKFMVYLQKENIIDESGMPKERFSAEFPKEGPSILRIQQVVRGDSAAYFCASNLGSGQNNEQFFGPGTRLTVL.

In its sample, this clonotype is medium-sized. The chain is built from TRBV10-3 and TRBJ2-2; the D gene is possibly TRBD1 (5 bases). Trimming left V 3 bases short and J 3 bases short, with 5 bases between. The V gene's germline CDR1 is ENHRY and CDR2 SYGVKD. The CDR3 has 13 amino acids. The CDR3 protein is CAISDRDTGELFF. The CDR3 DNA sequence: TGTGCCATCAGTGACAGGGACACCGGGGAGCTGTTTTTT.

The chain combines TRBV30 with TRBJ1-1, with D uncertain. CDR1 and CDR2 (germline): GTSNPN, SVGIG (reference sequence). This CDR3 has 10 residues. V lost 2 bases and J lost 11, with 9 bases in between. The CDR3 sequence is CAWSRDRAFF. CDR3 nucleotides: TGTGCCTGGAGTCGAGATCGGGCTTTCTTT.

This clonotype was counted at least ten times. The chain links TRBV5-5 to TRBJ2-7; 9 nucleotides line up with TRBD1. The germline CDR1 and CDR2 sequences are SGHKS and YYEKEE (reference sequence). This CDR3 contains 16 residues. Trimming cost V 0 bases and J 4 bases; bases outside gene matches: 8. The CDR3 is CASSLALRQGGYEQYF. The DNA for the CDR3 is TGTGCCAGCAGCTTGGCCCTGAGACAGGGGGGGTACGAGCAGTACTTC.

This clonotype was seen a single time. The CDR3 spells CASSSRVGRVNTEAFF. CDR3 DNA: TGTGCCAGCAGCTCCCGGGTGGGGCGGGTGAACACTGAAGCTTTCTTT. V is TRBV5-5 and J is TRBJ1-1; possibly TRBD1 for D (5 bases). V lost 3 bases, J lost 0 bases, and 15 bases lay in between. The CDR3 is 16 residues long. Germline CDR1 and CDR2: SGHKS and YYEKEE (reference sequence).

A few counts support this clonotype. The V gene is TRBV20-1, the J gene TRBJ2-7; 8 nucleotides agree with TRBD2. The CDR3 is 15 amino acids. The germline V gene has CDR1 DFQATT and CDR2 SNEGSKA (reference sequence). The V gene end was trimmed by 0 bases and the J gene end by 3 bases; junction bases not matched to a gene: 7. The DNA for the CDR3 is TGCAGTGCTAGAGATCAACGGGAGGGCGGCTACGAGCAGTACTTC. This encodes CSARDQREGGYEQYF.

This clonotype turned up a few times. V is TRBV29-1 and J is TRBJ1-1, with 7 bases matching TRBD1. J lost 2 bases, V lost 3 bases, and 15 bases had no gene match. CDR1 and CDR2 from the germline V gene are SQVTM and ANQGSEA. The length of the CDR3 is 17 residues. The CDR3, as DNA: TGCAGCGTTGATGGCTTGCGTCAGGGGGTTTTAAACACTGAAGCTTTCTTT. It is translated as CSVDGLRQGVLNTEAFF.

This clonotype was detected many times. This rearrangement joins TRBV5-1 to TRBJ1-1; 7 bases match TRBD1. Germline V gene lookup returns CDR1 SGHRS and CDR2 YFSETQ. This CDR3 is built from 13 residues. V lost 4 bases, J lost 4 bases, and 4 bases stayed unmatched. The CDR3 DNA follows: TGCGCCAGCAGCGCAGACAGGGCCACTGAAGCTTTCTTT. Translation gives CASSADRATEAFF.

V usage is TRBV29-1 and J usage is TRBJ2-5; D might be TRBD1 (5 bases). Looked up from germline, CDR1 is SQVTM and CDR2 is ANQGSEA. The CDR3 loop spans 13 amino acids. V lost 7 bases and J 0 bases, leaving 12 bases between the germline ends. The CDR3: CSAKQAHQETQYF. In nucleotides, the CDR3 is TGCAGCGCCAAACAGGCCCACCAAGAGACCCAGTACTTC.

Notes on this clonotype: The CDR3 ends on some other residue instead of the conserved phenylalanine or tryptophan, so this is likely a read error. The rearrangement uses TRBV27 and TRBJ1-6, with D tentatively TRBD1 (5 bases). Germline V gene lookup returns CDR1 MNHEY and CDR2 SMNVEV (reference sequence). The CDR3 loop spans 14 amino acids. With 3 bases removed from V and 10 bases from J, the gap between germline ends came to 13 bases. DNA of the CDR3: TGTGCCAGCAGTTTTGGGGAGAGGGACTCACCCCTCCACGTT. Residues: CASSFGERDSPLHV.

There are a few counts of this clonotype. J is TRBJ2-7 and V is TRBV20-1; 10 nucleotides line up with TRBD2. The CDR3 contains 12 residues. V shed 8 bases and J 2 bases; nucleotides not matched to a gene: 3. Germline assignment: CDR1 DFQATT and CDR2 SNEGSKA (reference sequence). The CDR3 DNA sequence: TGCAGTACCAGCGGGGGGGCCTACGAGCAGTACTTC. Amino acid sequence: CSTSGGAYEQYF.

The gene calls are TRBV18 and TRBJ2-7; D remains ambiguous. The CDR3 contains 12 residues. V was shortened by 6 bases and J by 6 bases, with 12 bases between the two germline ends. Per germline, CDR1 KGHSH and CDR2 LQKENI. This CDR3 is CASSTNGGEQYF. The CDR3 DNA is TGTGCCAGCTCGACCAATGGTGGCGAGCAGTACTTC.

The chain uses TRBV20-1 and TRBJ1-1; perhaps TRBD1 as D (5 bases). The CDR3 loop spans 14 amino acids. From germline, CDR1 is DFQATT and CDR2 SNEGSKA (reference sequence). Trimming took 1 base from V and 1 from J, leaving 10 bases between them. The CDR3 reads CSARVAGRNTEAFF. The CDR3, as DNA: TGCAGTGCTAGAGTGGCAGGGAGGAACACTGAAGCTTTCTTT.

V is TRBV7-6 and J is TRBJ1-2, with 12 positions matching TRBD1. Germline V CDR1 and CDR2: SGHVS, FNYEAQ. V shed 3 bases and J 8 bases; nucleotides not matched to a gene: 7. The CDR3 is made up of 15 amino acids. CDR3 DNA sequence: TGTGCCAGCAGCTTGTCGGGACAGGGGGCGGAAGGCTACACCTTC. This gives the protein CASSLSGQGAEGYTF. The complete variable domain, with remaining parts taken from reference TRBV7-6 and TRBJ1-2, reads GAGVSQSPRYKVTKRGQDVALRCDPISGHVSLYWYRQALGQGPEFLTYFNYEAQQDKSGLPNDRFSAERPEGSISTLTIQRTEQRDSAMYRCASSLSGQGAEGYTFGSGTRLTVV.

The J gene is TRBJ2-1, the V gene TRBV7-2; 8 bases line up with TRBD2. V lost 9 bases, J lost 4 bases, and 8 bases stayed unmatched. CDR3 length: 14 amino acids. Per germline, CDR1 SGHTA and CDR2 FQGNSA. CDR3 nucleotides: TGTGCCAGTGGGGGAGCGGGGGCGTACAATGAGCAGTTCTTC. This encodes CASGGAGAYNEQFF.

V gene TRBV6-6 combines with J gene TRBJ2-7, with TRBD1 matching over 9 bases. Germline V CDR1 and CDR2: MNHNY, SVGAGI (reference sequence). This CDR3 is 15 amino acids long. V shed 2 bases, J shed 4 bases, and the junction held 6 bases outside the gene matches. CDR3 amino acids: CASSYRGQGAYEQYF. In nucleotides, the CDR3 is TGTGCCAGCAGTTACCGGGGACAGGGTGCGTACGAGCAGTACTTC.

The chain combines TRBV10-3 with TRBJ2-5; unclear D gene. V lost 3 bases and J lost 5, with 4 bases in between. From germline, CDR1 is ENHRY and CDR2 SYGVKD. The CDR3 has 11 amino acids. The CDR3 protein is CAISDRETQYF. CDR3 nucleotides: TGTGCCATCAGTGACAGGGAGACCCAGTACTTC.

The chain has TRBV2 and TRBJ1-5; the match to TRBD1 covers 8 bases. CDR1 SNHLY and CDR2 FYNNEI come from the germline V gene. V shed 6 bases and J 9 bases; nucleotides not matched to a gene: 10. CDR3 length: 14 amino acids. The DNA for the CDR3 is TGTGCCAGCAGCAAAGACAGGGGAGGCTCGCCCCAGCATTTT. Translation gives CASSKDRGGSPQHF.

The genes are TRBV5-1 and TRBJ2-7; tentatively, D is TRBD2 (5 bases). Germline V CDR1 and CDR2: SGHRS, YFSETQ. This CDR3 region has 12 residues. Deletions cut 4 bases from V and 4 bases from J, with 9 bases between. The CDR3 reads CASSPRGYEQYF. CDR3 bases: TGCGCCAGCAGCCCGCGAGGGTACGAGCAGTACTTC.

The rearrangement uses TRBV28 and TRBJ1-5; 8 nucleotides agree with TRBD1. V trimming: 3 bases; J trimming: 7 bases; junction bases outside the gene matches: 2. The CDR3 spans 13 residues. The V gene's germline CDR1 is MDHEN and CDR2 SYDVKM. The CDR3 nucleotides are TGTGCCAGCAGTTTGCAGGGGGCCCAGCCCCAGCATTTT. Its translation is CASSLQGAQPQHF.

The J gene is TRBJ2-1, the V gene TRBV20-1; TRBD2 aligns across 8 bases. J lost 4 bases, V lost 5 bases, and 10 bases had no gene match. CDR3 length: 15 residues. The germline gives CDR1 DFQATT, CDR2 SNEGSKA (reference sequence). The CDR3 protein is CSAARAGDAYNEQFF. CDR3 coding DNA: TGCAGTGCTGCCCGAGCGGGAGACGCATACAATGAGCAGTTCTTC.

CDR3 residues: CASSLIEGVTDTQYF. The CDR3 bases are TGCGCCAGCAGCTTGATAGAGGGGGTCACAGATACGCAGTATTTT. This chain connects TRBV5-1 to TRBJ2-3; D might be TRBD1 (6 bases). The CDR3 runs 15 residues. CDR1 and CDR2 (germline): SGHRS, YFSETQ. V was shortened by 1 base and J by 2 bases, with 11 bases between the two germline ends.

This clonotype occurred a few times. The chain links TRBV20-1 to TRBJ1-1, with D possibly matching TRBD1 (5 bases). Between the trimmed V and J ends, which lost 2 bases and 4 bases, there was a span of 8 bases. CDR1 is DFQATT, CDR2 SNEGSKA, per germline (reference sequence). The CDR3 has 12 amino acids. CDR3 amino acids: CSARRGFTEAFF. The CDR3 DNA reads as TGCAGTGCTAGAAGGGGATTCACTGAAGCTTTCTTT.